Shown below are 6 T cell receptor beta chains from a single sample sequenced in a study of cytomegalovirus exposure and HLA in healthy donors. PCR employed 60 Vbeta and 13 Jbeta primers. Only in-frame clones appear in the TCRdb table, and some are missing; sequencing was by immunoSEQ multiplex PCR. The table shows 150,000 to 200,000 clones, with over 70% occurring only once. Sequencing was done on a sample of PBMCs. Receptors originate from a man aged 45-60 years in good health and CMV-seropositive.

CDR3 in amino acids: CASSLSWGGTGSHRGVDEQFF. In DNA, the CDR3 is TGCGCCAGCAGTCTCAGTTGGGGTGGGACAGGTTCACACCGAGGGGTCGATGAGCAGTTCTTC. The genes are TRBV23-1 and TRBJ2-1, with TRBD1 matching over 8 bases. TRBV23-1 is an ORF, and what it does is uncertain. This CDR3 contains 21 residues. V shed 4 bases and J 8 bases; nucleotides not matched to a gene: 28.

The chain employs TRBV7-2 and TRBJ2-5; TRBD2 matches at 10 bases. The CDR3 runs to 15 residues. Germline CDR1 and CDR2: SGHTA and FQGNSA. The V gene end was trimmed by 1 base and the J gene end by 4 bases; junction bases not matched to a gene: 3. This chain's CDR3 is CASSLGSSGRETQYF. In DNA, the CDR3 is TGTGCCAGCAGCTTAGGGTCTAGCGGGAGAGAGACCCAGTACTTC.

This sequence joins TRBV6-5 and TRBJ2-7; TRBD2 aligns across 10 bases. The V segment lost 5 bases and the J segment 3 bases; nucleotides outside the gene matches: 7. Germline V gene data show CDR1 as MNHEY and CDR2 as SVGAGI. This CDR3 has 15 residues. CDR3 amino acids: CASSLLAGGHYEQYF. As DNA, the CDR3 is TGTGCCAGCAGTCTTTTAGCGGGGGGACACTACGAGCAGTACTTC.

The sample holds one count of this clone. V gene TRBV9 combines with J gene TRBJ2-5; TRBD2 matches at 8 bases. CDR3 size: 15 residues. Germline-derived CDR1 and CDR2 are SGDLS and YYNGEE. V lost 0 bases, J lost 5 bases, and 6 bases stayed unmatched. CDR3 nucleotides: TGTGCCAGCAGCGTAGGTACGGGGGGGCATGAGACCCAGTACTTC. As protein: CASSVGTGGHETQYF.

V is TRBV11-2 and J is TRBJ2-7; TRBD2 aligns across 9 bases. The germline V gene has CDR1 SGHAT and CDR2 FQNNGV. The V and J ends lost 5 bases and 0 bases, in that order; junction bases with no gene match: 8. The CDR3 spans 16 residues. The CDR3 sequence: CASSPFRTSVSYEQYF. The CDR3 DNA reads as TGTGCCAGCAGCCCGTTCCGGACTAGCGTCTCCTACGAGCAGTACTTC.

The chain links TRBV6-1 to TRBJ1-2; perhaps TRBD1 as D (6 bases). Germline V gene sequence: CDR1 MNHNS, CDR2 SASEGT. The CDR3 is made up of 13 amino acids. The V and J ends lost 7 bases and 7 bases respectively, with 16 bases between them. DNA for the CDR3: TGTGCCAGCAAGCCGGGGGGGCATGGTGGCTACACCTTC. The encoded protein is CASKPGGHGGYTF.